Included here is one TCR beta chain sequence, with context. Its matching antigen is unknown. Each CDR3 protein gets one entry after TCRdb re-called the 5' RACE reads with MiXCR. The sample records some 760,000 distinct CDR3 sequences, 15% to 20% being singletons. This specimen comes from a study of identical twins. Study-wide points: Twins' excess sharing was less marked for out-of-frame beta sequences.

V was pared by 3 bases and J by 3 bases, with 10 bases between. CDR3 length: 14 amino acids. Germline assignment: CDR1 SGDLS and CDR2 YYNGEE. This same sample was also part of a study on T cells expressing NK-cell markers. Per that paper: In sorted CD3+CD56+NKG2C+, CD3+CD56+NKG2C- and CD3+CD56-NKG2C+ T cells, TCR beta repertoires were obtained.

The TCR sequence derives from a woman aged 18-30 years in good health. The material sequenced was PBMCs. The chain has TRBV9 and TRBJ1-3, with D uncertain. CDR3 DNA: TGTGCCAGCAGCGATCTGAGGGATGGAAACACCATATATTTT. It is translated as CASSDLRDGNTIYF.